The 5 T cell receptor beta chains below come from one sample, sequenced in a study of cytomegalovirus exposure and HLA in healthy donors (dated by TCRdb to the late 2010s). Library preparation used the immunoSEQ multiplex PCR assay. The multiplex PCR relied on a mix of 60 forward primers for TCR Vbeta segments and 13 reverse primers for TCR Jbeta segments. TCRdb's version of the immuneACCESS table is confined to in-frame rearrangements and falls short of the full clone set. An unresolved V gene accounts for under half of the shortfall where checked; the remainder is of unknown origin. The sample table lists roughly 140,000 clones, around 60% of them with a count of one. The top ten clones comprise approximately 6.6% of the sample. Specimen: PBMCs. The receptor set was obtained from a woman aged 55 to 70 in good health and CMV-seropositive.

V is TRBV5-1 and J is TRBJ2-1; the D gene is possibly TRBD2 (5 bases). The CDR3 runs to 15 residues. V lost 4 bases, J lost 0 bases, and 11 bases lay in between. Germline V lookup: CDR1 SGHRS, CDR2 YFSETQ. Here the CDR3 reads CASSQDGSSYNEQFF. The CDR3 DNA sequence: TGCGCCAGCAGCCAAGATGGGAGCTCCTACAATGAGCAGTTCTTC.

This chain uses TRBV5-1 with TRBJ1-4; possibly TRBD1 for D (6 bases). Trimming removed 0 bases from V and 0 bases from J, with 6 bases in between. CDR1 and CDR2 from the germline V gene are SGHRS and YFSETQ. The CDR3 covers 15 residues. This CDR3 reads CASSLDRATNEKLFF. In DNA, the CDR3 is TGCGCCAGCAGCTTGGACAGGGCAACTAATGAAAAACTGTTTTTT.

The V gene is TRBV5-1, the J gene TRBJ2-1, with D unclear. This CDR3 spans 14 amino acids. V dropped 0 bases and J dropped 5 bases, with 9 bases sitting between them. Germline V lookup: CDR1 SGHRS, CDR2 YFSETQ. The CDR3 sequence is CASSLVPANNEQFF. The CDR3 nucleotides are TGCGCCAGCAGCTTGGTTCCAGCGAACAATGAGCAGTTCTTC.

J is TRBJ2-7 and V is TRBV7-2; D is uncertain. This CDR3 contains 12 residues. V lost 3 bases to trimming and J lost 6 bases, with 9 bases between them. The germline CDR1 and CDR2 sequences are SGHTA and FQGNSA. The CDR3, as DNA: TGTGCCAGCAGCTTCGGGTCGGGCGAGCAGTACTTC. Its protein is CASSFGSGEQYF.

The genes are TRBV7-2 and TRBJ2-3; D is ambiguous. This CDR3 comprises 15 residues. Between the trimmed V and J ends, which lost 0 bases and 0 bases, there was a span of 7 bases. Germline values: CDR1 SGHTA, CDR2 FQGNSA. DNA for the CDR3: TGTGCCAGCAGCTTAGCTACAGTCAGCACAGATACGCAGTATTTT. This sequence encodes CASSLATVSTDTQYF.